The TCR beta chain under discussion was sequenced for a study of T cell responses to AZD1222 COVID-19 vaccine. Study context: It was second doses at about 4 or about 12 weeks that were pooled.

The length of the CDR3 is 13 residues. CDR1 is LGHDT and CDR2 is YNNKEL in the germline V gene (reference sequence). With 10 bases removed from V and 1 base from J, the gap between germline ends came to 13 bases. Sequenced by immunoSEQ multiplex PCR; TCRdb stores in-frame clones only, minus some. The table lists 95,000 to 130,000 clones, roughly 87% of them singletons, with roughly 8% in the top ten. Details on this clone: Its antigen is unknown.

Study outcomes and limitations: Spike-specific TCR breadth and depth rose after two AZD1222 doses. CD4 TCRs associated with vaccination spanned spike, dominating at 160-218 and 743-854.

This sample comprised peripheral blood, obtained on day 0 of AZD1222 vaccination. This TCR came from an adult in good health. V gene TRBV3-1 (or the pseudogene TRBV3-2) combines with J gene TRBJ1-1; unclear D gene. CDR3 DNA sequence: TGTGCCACCCAATCTACACCGAACACTGAAGCTTTCTTT. Its translation is CATQSTPNTEAFF.